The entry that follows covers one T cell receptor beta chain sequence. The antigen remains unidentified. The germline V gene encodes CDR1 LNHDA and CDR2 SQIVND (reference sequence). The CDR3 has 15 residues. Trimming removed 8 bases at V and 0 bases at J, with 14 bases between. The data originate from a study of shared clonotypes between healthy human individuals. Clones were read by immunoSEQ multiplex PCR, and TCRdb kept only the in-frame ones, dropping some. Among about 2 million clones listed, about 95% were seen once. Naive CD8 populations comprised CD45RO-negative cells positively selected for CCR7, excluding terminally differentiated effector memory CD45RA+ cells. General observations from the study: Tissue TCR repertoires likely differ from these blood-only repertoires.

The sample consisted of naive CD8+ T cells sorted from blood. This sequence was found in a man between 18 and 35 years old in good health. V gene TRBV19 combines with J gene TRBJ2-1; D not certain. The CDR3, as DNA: TGTGCCAGTTCTACGGACCCGAGCTCCTACAATGAGCAGTTCTTC. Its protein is CASSTDPSSYNEQFF.